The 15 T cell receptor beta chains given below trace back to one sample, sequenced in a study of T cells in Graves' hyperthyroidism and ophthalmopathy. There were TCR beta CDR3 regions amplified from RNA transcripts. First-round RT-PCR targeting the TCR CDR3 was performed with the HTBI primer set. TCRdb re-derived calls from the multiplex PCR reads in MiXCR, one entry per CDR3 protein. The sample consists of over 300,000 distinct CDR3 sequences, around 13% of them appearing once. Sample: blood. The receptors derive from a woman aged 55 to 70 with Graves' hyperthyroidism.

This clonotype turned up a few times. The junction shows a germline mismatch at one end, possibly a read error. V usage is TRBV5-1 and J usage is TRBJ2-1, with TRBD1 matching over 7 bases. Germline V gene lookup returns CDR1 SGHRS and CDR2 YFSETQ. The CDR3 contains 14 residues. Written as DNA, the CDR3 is TGCGCCAGCAGCTTAGACAGGGTGTACAGTGAGCAGTTCTTC. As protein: CASSLDRVYSEQFF. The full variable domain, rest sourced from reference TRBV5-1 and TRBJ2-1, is KAGVTQTPRYLIKTRGQQVTLSCSPISGHRSVSWYQQTPGQGLQFLFEYFSETQRNKGNFPGRFSGRQFSNSRSEMNVSTLELGDSALYLCASSLDRVYSEQFFGPGTRLTVL.

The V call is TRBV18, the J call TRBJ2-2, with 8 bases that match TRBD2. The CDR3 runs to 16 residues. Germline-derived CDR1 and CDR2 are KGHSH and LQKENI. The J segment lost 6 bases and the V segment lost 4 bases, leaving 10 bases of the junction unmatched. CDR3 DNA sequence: TGTGCCAGCTCACAGCGGGAGAGATCCGCCCCCGGGGAGCTGTTTTTT. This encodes CASSQRERSAPGELFF. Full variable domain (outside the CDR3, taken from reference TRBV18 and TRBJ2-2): NAGVMQNPRHLVRRRGQEARLRCSPMKGHSHVYWYRQLPEEGLKFMVYLQKENIIDESGMPKERFSAEFPKEGPSILRIQQVVRGDSAAYFCASSQRERSAPGELFFGEGSRLTVL.

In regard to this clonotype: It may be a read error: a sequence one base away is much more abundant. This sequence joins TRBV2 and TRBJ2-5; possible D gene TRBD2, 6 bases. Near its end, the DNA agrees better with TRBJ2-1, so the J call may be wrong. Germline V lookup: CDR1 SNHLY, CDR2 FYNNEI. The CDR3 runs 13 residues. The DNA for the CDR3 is TGTGCCAGCAGTCCACTCCCCCGGGAGACCCAGTTCTTC. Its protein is CASSPLPRETQFF.

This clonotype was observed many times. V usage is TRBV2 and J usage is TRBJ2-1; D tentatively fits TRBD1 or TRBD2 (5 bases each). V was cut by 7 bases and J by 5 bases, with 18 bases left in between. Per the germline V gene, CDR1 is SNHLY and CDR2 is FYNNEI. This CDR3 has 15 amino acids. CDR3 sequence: CASNQGDRDHNEQFF. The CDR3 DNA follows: TGTGCCAGCAATCAAGGGGATAGGGACCACAATGAGCAGTTCTTC.

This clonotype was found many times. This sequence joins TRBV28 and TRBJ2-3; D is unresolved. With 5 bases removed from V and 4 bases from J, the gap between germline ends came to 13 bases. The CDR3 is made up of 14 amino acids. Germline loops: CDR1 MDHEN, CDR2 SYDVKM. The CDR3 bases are TGTGCCAGCAGTCCCAAACAAGGTTCAGATACGCAGTATTTT. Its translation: CASSPKQGSDTQYF.

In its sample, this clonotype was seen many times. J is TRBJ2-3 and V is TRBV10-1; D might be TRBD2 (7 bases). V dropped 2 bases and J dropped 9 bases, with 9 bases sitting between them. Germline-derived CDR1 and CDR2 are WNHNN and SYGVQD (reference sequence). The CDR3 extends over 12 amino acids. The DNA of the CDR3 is TGCGCCAGCAGTGAGACGGGGGGCACGCAGTATTTT. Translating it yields CASSETGGTQYF.

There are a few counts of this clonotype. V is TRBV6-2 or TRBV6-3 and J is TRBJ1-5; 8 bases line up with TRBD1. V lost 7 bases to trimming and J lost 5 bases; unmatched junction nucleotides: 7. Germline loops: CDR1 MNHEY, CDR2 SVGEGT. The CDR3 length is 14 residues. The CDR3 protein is CASNLRGPDQPQHF. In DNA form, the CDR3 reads TGTGCCAGCAATCTCAGGGGGCCTGATCAGCCCCAGCATTTT.

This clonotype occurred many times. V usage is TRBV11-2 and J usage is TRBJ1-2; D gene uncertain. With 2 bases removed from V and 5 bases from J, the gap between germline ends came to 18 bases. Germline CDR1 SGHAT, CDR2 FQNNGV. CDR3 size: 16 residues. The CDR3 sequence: CASSLLSGRLPYGYTF. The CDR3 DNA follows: TGTGCCAGCAGCTTATTAAGCGGACGGTTACCGTATGGCTACACCTTC. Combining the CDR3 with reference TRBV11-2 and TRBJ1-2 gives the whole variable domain EAGVAQSPRYKIIEKRQSVAFWCNPISGHATLYWYQQILGQGPKLLIQFQNNGVVDDSQLPKDRFSAERLKGVDSTLKIQPAKLEDSAVYLCASSLLSGRLPYGYTFGSGTRLTVV.

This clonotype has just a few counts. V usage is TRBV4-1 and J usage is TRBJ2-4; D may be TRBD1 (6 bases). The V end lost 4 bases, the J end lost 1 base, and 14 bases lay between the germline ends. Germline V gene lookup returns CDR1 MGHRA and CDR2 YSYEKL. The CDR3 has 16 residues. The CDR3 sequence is CASSPRGRGAKNIQYF. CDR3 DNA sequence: TGCGCCAGCAGCCCCAGGGGTCGAGGGGCCAAAAACATTCAGTACTTC.

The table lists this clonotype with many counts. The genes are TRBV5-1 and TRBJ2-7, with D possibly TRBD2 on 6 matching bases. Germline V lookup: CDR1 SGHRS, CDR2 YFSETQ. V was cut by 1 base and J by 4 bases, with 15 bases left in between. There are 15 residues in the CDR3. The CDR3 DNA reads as TGCGCCAGCAGCTTGACGCGGGACGCATCTTACGAGCAGTACTTC. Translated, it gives CASSLTRDASYEQYF.

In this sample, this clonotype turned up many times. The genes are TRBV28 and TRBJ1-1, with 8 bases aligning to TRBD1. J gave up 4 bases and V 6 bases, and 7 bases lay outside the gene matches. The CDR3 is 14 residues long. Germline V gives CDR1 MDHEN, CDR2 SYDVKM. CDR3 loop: CASSPGQALTEAFF. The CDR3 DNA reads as TGTGCCAGCAGCCCGGGACAGGCCCTCACTGAAGCTTTCTTT.

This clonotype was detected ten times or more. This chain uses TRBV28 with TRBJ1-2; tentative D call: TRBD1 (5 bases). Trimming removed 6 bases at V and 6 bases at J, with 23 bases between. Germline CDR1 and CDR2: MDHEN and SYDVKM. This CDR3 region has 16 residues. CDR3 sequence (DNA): TGTGCCAGCAGAAGCGTAGGAATCGGACACGAAAATGGCTACACCTTC. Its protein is CASRSVGIGHENGYTF.

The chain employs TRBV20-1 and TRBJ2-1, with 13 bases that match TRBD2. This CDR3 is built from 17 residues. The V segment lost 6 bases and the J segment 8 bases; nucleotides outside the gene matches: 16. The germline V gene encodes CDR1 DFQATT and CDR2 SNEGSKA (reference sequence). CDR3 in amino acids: CSADRGLAGDGVYEQFF. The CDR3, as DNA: TGCAGTGCAGACCGTGGACTAGCGGGAGACGGGGTGTATGAGCAGTTCTTC.

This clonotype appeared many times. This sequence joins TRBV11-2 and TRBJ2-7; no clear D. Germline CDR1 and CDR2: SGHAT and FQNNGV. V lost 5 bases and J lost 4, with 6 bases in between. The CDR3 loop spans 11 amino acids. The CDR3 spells CASSVNYEQYF. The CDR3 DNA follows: TGTGCCAGCAGCGTGAATTACGAGCAGTACTTC.

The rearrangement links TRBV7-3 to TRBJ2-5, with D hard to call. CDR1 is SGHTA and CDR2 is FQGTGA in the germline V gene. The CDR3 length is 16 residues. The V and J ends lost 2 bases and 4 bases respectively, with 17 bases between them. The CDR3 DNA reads TGTGCCAGCAGCTTAGGTTATAGTCCCGACCTAGAGACCCAGTACTTC. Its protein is CASSLGYSPDLETQYF.